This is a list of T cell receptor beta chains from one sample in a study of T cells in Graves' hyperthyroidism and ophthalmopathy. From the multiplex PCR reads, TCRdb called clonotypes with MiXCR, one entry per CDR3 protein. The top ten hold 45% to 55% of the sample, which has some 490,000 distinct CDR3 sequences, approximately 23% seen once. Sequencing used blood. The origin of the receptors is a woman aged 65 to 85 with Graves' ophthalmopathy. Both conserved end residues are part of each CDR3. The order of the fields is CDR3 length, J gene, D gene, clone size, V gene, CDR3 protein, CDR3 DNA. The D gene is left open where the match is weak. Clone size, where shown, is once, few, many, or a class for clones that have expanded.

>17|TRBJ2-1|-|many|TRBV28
CASSLNGNTYSYNEQFF
TGTGCCAGCAGTTTAAACGGAAACACCTACTCCTACAATGAGCAGTTCTTC
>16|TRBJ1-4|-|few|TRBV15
CATSRPPFATNEKLFF
TGTGCCACCAGCAGACCTCCGTTTGCAACTAATGAAAAACTGTTTTTT
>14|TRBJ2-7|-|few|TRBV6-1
CASSPGTEPYEQYF
TGTGCCAGCAGTCCCGGGACGGAACCCTACGAGCAGTACTTC
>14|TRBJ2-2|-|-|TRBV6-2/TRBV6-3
CASSSTGTTGELFF
TGTGCCAGCAGTTCCACCGGGACCACCGGGGAGCTGTTTTTT
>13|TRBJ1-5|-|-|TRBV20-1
CSANIGRDQPQHF
TGCAGTGCTAACATCGGGAGAGATCAGCCCCAGCATTTT
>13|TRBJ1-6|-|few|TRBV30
CAWSDTGNSPLHF
TGTGCCTGGAGCGATACAGGGAATTCACCCCTCCACTTT
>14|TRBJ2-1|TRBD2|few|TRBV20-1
CSVSGTSGYNEQFF
TGCAGTGTGTCCGGGACTAGCGGATACAATGAGCAGTTCTTC
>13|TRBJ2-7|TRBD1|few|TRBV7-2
CASSLIWTGEQYF
TGTGCCAGCAGCTTAATATGGACAGGAGAGCAGTACTTC
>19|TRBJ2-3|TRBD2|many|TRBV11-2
CASSSANLAGGYKTDTQYF
TGTGCCAGCAGCTCTGCTAATCTAGCGGGAGGCTATAAAACAGATACGCAGTATTTT
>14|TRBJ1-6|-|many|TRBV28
CASTPPAGWTPLHF
TGTGCCAGCACCCCCCCCGCGGGGTGGACACCCCTCCACTTT
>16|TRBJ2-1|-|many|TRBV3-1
CASSQDATSWGNEQFF
TGTGCCAGCAGCCAAGATGCAACTAGCTGGGGCAATGAGCAGTTCTTC
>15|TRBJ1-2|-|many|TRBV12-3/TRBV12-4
CASSFLPPRDGSYTF
TGTGCCAGCAGTTTCCTCCCCCCCAGGGACGGGAGCTACACCTTC
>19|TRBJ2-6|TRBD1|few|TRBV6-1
CASREETGTGGAGANVLTF
TGTGCCAGCAGAGAAGAAACCGGGACAGGGGGCGCTGGGGCCAACGTCCTGACTTTC
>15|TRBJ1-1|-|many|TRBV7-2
CASSLVPGVGSEAFF
TGTGCCAGCAGCTTAGTTCCAGGGGTAGGCTCTGAAGCTTTCTTT
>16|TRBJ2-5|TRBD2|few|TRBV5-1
CASSLSPSGSKETQYF
TGCGCCAGCAGCTTATCCCCTAGCGGGAGTAAAGAGACCCAGTACTTC
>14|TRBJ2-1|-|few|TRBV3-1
CASSPGLPLNEQFF
TGTGCCAGCAGCCCCGGACTCCCCCTCAATGAGCAGTTCTTC
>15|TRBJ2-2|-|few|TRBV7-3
CASSTNPGPTGELFF
TGTGCCAGCAGCACCAACCCCGGCCCTACCGGGGAGCTGTTTTTT
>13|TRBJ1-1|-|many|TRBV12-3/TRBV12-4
CASSLGTVYEAFF
TGTGCCAGCAGTCTCGGGACGGTTTACGAAGCTTTCTTT
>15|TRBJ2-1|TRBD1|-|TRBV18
CASSQTGVSYNEQFF
TGTGCCAGCTCTCAGACAGGGGTTTCTTACAATGAGCAGTTCTTC
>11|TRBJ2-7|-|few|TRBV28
CASSFSHEQYF
TGTGCCAGCAGTTTCTCCCACGAGCAGTACTTC
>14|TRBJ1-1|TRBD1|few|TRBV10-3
CAISGQGVDTEAFF
TGTGCCATCAGTGGACAGGGGGTGGACACTGAAGCTTTCTTT
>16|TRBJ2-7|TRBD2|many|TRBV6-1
CASSALRGGPTYEQYF
TGTGCCAGCAGTGCCCTCCGGGGGGGTCCAACCTACGAGCAGTACTTC
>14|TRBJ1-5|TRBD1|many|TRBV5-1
CASRGGDGNQPQHF
TGCGCCAGCAGAGGGGGCGATGGCAATCAGCCCCAGCATTTT
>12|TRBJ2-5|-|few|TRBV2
CASSRVVETQYF
TGTGCCAGCAGTAGGGTGGTAGAGACCCAGTACTTC
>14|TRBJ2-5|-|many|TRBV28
CASSLKLPPETQYF
TGTGCCAGCAGTTTAAAACTACCACCAGAGACCCAGTACTTC
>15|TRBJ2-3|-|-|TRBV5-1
CASSLSNGRTDTQYF
TGCGCCAGCAGCTTGTCTAACGGACGCACAGATACGCAGTATTTT
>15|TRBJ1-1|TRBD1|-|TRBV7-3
CASSSSGGGGTEAFF
TGTGCCAGCAGCTCTTCAGGGGGAGGAGGCACTGAAGCTTTCTTT
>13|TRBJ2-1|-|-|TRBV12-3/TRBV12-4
CASSPRSDNEQFF
TGTGCCAGCAGCCCCCGGAGCGACAATGAGCAGTTCTTC